In this sample, the clone carrying this TCR beta chain turned up many times. One end of the junction fails to match germline, which may point to a read error. RNA transcripts served as the template for amplifying TCR beta CDR3 regions. Carried out on the TCR CDR3, a first-round RT-PCR used the HTBI primer set. TCRdb itself ran the multiplex PCR reads through MiXCR, one entry per CDR3 protein. The sample contains more than 350,000 distinct CDR3 sequences, 13% to 15% of which appear only once. This CDR3 comprises 14 residues. The germline CDR1 and CDR2 sequences are MNHNS and SASEGT. These data are taken from a study of T cells in Graves' hyperthyroidism and ophthalmopathy.

The sequence came from a woman aged 60-75 years with Graves' ophthalmopathy. The sample was blood. This rearrangement joins TRBV6-1 to TRBJ2-1, with a possible D match to TRBD1 (6 bases). CDR3 sequence: CASSEGGYYNEQFF. The CDR3 DNA reads TGTGCCAGCAGCGAAGGGGGATACTACAATGAGCAGTTCTTC.